This paragraph reports one T cell receptor beta chain. The specificity of this receptor is unknown. Qualities for individual bases were not recorded, and no much larger clone is one base off. This specimen belongs to a study of blood T cell repertoires in COVID-19 (TCRdb year 2020). The study in broad terms: Samples from collaborators originated in the United States, Italy and Spain and spanned both the acute and convalescent phases of COVID-19. Deeply sampled blood TCRbeta repertoires from subjects exposed to, actively infected with, or recovered from COVID-19 were included in the dataset. The material from the prospective study consisted of cDNA or gDNA derived from T cells, B-cell-depleted T cells, or PBMCs. The repertoires were made available in a free public database intended to serve as a resource for research on the immune response to SARS-CoV-2. Samples were obtained from the ongoing ImmuneRACE study (first 160 participants) and from over 1,000 subjects provided by 6 global collaborators. Nearly every sample came with metadata listing a de-identified subject ID, COVID-19 status, age in years and sex. Where available, HLA class I and class II types were obtained from metadata supplied by the sample provider rather than from assay-based typing.

TCRbeta CDR3 regions were amplified from genomic DNA by means of the immunoSEQ Assay, a bias-controlled multiplex PCR. The published analysis was carried out like this. The number of nucleated cells in each sample was estimated by amplification of reference gene primers within the assay. To quantify the absolute abundance of each unique TCRbeta CDR3 rearrangement, sequence reads were collapsed and filtered. Productive Simpson clonality was computed per sample as the square root of Simpson's diversity index over productive rearrangements. As stored in TCRdb, this immuneACCESS dataset retains in-frame rearrangements with V and J assigned. A fraction of the clones does not appear; measured against another copy, unresolved V genes explain less than half of the discrepancy, and the remainder lacks a known reason. The V and J calls and the clone size are those of that table, but D and trimming were determined from the DNA. A total of 250,000 or so clones appear in this sample, 85% to 90% of them only once. The ten largest clones represent less than 3.5% of the sample.

CDR1 and CDR2 are drawn from the germline V gene: SGHRS, YFSETQ. Compared with germline, V lacks 2 bases and J lacks 3 bases; bases without a gene match: 4. The CDR3 covers 14 residues, taking in both the cysteine and the phenylalanine. Only the CDR3 DNA stays, 42 bases, in frame from base 1. General findings and caveats noted by the study authors: The quantity of clinical and demographic metadata differed by source and by participant and was supplied without curation.

The collaborating institutions used their own protocols to collect whole blood in K2EDTA tubes. For TCRbeta analysis, collaborator samples were shipped as frozen whole blood, as isolated PBMCs, or as DNA extracted from either sample type. This TCR was sampled from a woman in her sixties with acute or convalescent COVID-19. Sequencing was carried out using peripheral blood. Here the chain combines TRBV5-1 and TRBJ2-7; 8 bases in the junction line up with TRBD2. The CDR3 protein: CASSFLAGYYEQYF. The DNA sequence is TGCGCCAGCAGCTTTCTAGCGGGTTACTACGAGCAGTACTTC.